The 3 T cell receptor beta chains presented below share a single source sample, sequenced in a study of CD8 T cells in ankylosing spondylitis. Study-wide results and limits: A motif of under 10 highly homologous TCR beta variants was seen as apparently characteristic of ankylosing spondylitis blood.

These receptors' targets are unknown. TCRdb called the 5' RACE reads again in MiXCR, with one record for every CDR3 protein. The sample holds about 390,000 distinct CDR3 sequences, approximately 20% seen once. The sample was blood, either unsorted or a sorted T cell fraction (not recorded which). All receptors come from a male donor with ankylosing spondylitis.

This chain connects TRBV20-1 to TRBJ1-1; D is unresolved. The CDR3 is 15 residues long. The germline gives CDR1 DFQATT, CDR2 SNEGSKA (reference sequence). V was trimmed by 6 bases and J by 1 base, leaving 18 bases between them. CDR3 sequence: CSATGFKAENTEAFF. The CDR3 bases are TGCAGTGCCACCGGGTTTAAGGCTGAGAACACTGAAGCTTTCTTT.

V usage is TRBV7-3 and J usage is TRBJ2-3; 7 nucleotides match TRBD2. In germline, CDR1 is SGHTA, CDR2 FQGTGA. The CDR3 sequence is 16 residues long. V lost 0 bases and J lost 0; bases outside the gene matches: 3. For the CDR3, the DNA is TGTGCCAGCAGCTTAACAGGGACTATTAGCACAGATACGCAGTATTTT. Encoded protein: CASSLTGTISTDTQYF.

The chain carries TRBV28 and TRBJ1-1, with a weak D call TRBD1 (5 bases). Trimming took off 6 bases at V and 5 bases at J, with 10 bases between the two ends. Per germline, CDR1 MDHEN and CDR2 SYDVKM. The length of the CDR3 is 12 residues. CDR3 region: CASRIQETEAFF. CDR3 DNA: TGTGCCAGCAGGATACAGGAAACTGAAGCTTTCTTT.